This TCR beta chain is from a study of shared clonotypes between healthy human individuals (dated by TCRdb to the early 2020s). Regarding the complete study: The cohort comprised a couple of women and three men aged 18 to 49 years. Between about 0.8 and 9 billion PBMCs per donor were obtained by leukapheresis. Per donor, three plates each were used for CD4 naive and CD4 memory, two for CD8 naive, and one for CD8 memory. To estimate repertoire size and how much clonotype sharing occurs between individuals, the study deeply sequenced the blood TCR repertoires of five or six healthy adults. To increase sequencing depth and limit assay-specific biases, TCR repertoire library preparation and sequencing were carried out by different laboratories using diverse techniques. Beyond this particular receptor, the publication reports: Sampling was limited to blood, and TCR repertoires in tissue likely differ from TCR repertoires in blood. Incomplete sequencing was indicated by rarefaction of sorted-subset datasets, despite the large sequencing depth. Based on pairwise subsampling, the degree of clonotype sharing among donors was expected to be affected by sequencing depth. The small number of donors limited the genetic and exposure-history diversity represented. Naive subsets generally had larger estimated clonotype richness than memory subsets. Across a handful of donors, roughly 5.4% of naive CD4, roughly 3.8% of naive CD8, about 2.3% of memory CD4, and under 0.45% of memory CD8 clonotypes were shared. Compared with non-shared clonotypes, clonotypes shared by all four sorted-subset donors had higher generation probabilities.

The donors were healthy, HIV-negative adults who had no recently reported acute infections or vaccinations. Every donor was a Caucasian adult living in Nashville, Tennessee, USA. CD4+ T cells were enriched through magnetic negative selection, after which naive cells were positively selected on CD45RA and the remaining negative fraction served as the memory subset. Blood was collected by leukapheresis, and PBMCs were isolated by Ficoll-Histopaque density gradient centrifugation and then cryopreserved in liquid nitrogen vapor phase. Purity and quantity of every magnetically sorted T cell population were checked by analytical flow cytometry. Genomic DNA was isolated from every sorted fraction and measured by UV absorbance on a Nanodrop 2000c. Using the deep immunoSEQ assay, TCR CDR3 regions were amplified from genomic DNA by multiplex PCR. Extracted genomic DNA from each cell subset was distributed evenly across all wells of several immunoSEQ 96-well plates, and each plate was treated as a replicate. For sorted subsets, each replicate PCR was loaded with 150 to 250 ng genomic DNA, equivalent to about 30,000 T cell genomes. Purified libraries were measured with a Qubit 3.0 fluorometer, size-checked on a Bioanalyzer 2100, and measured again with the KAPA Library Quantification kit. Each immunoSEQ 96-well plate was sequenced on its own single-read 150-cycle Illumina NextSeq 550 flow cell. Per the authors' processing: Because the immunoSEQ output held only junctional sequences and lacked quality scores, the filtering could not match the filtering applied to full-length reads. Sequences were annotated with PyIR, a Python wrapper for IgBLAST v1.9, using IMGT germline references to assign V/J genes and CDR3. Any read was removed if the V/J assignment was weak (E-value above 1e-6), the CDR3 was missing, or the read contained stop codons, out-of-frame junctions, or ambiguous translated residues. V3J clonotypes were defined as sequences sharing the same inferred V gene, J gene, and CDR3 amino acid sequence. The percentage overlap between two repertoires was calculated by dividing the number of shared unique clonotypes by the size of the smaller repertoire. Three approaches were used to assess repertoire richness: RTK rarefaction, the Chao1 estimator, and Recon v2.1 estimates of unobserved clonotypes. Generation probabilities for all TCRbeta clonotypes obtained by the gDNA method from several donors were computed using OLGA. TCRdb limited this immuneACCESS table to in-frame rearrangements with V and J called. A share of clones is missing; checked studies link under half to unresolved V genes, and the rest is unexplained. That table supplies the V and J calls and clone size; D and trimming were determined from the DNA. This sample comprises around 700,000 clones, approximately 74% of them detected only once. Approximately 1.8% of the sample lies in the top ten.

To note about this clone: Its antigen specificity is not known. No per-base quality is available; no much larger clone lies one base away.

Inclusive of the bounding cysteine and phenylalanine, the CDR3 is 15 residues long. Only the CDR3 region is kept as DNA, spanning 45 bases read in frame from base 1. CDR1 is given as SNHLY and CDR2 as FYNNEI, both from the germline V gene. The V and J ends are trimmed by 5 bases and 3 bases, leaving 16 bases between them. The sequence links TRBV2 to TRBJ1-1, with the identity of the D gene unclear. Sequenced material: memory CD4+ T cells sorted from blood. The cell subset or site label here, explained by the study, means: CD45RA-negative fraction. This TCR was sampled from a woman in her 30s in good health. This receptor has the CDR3 CASSPQRHWDTEAFF. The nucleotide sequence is TGTGCCAGCAGTCCTCAGCGGCATTGGGACACTGAAGCTTTCTTT.